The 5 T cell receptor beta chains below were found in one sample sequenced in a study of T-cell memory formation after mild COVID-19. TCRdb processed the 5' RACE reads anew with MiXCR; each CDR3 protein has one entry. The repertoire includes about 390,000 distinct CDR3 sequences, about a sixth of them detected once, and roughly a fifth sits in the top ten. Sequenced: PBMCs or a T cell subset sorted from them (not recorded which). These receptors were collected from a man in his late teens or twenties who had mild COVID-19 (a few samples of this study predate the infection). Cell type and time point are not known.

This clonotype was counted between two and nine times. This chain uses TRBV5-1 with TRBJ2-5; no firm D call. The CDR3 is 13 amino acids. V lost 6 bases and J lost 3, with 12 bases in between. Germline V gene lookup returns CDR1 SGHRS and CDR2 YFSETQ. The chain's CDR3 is CASTRAVEETQYF. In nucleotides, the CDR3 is TGCGCCAGCACAAGGGCAGTAGAAGAGACCCAGTACTTC.

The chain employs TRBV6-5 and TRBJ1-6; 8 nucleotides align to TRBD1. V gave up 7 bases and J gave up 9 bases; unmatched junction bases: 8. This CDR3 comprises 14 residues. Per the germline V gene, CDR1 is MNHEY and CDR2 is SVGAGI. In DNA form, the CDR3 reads TGTGCCAGCAAAGGCCAGGGGGCGATTTCACCCCTCCACTTT. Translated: CASKGQGAISPLHF.

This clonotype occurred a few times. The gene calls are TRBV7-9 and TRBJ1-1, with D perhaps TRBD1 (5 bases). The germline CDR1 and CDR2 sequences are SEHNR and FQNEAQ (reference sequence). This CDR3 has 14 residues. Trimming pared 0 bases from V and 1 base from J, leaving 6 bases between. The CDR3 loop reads CASSLAGTNTEAFF. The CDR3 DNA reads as TGTGCCAGCAGCTTAGCGGGGACGAACACTGAAGCTTTCTTT.

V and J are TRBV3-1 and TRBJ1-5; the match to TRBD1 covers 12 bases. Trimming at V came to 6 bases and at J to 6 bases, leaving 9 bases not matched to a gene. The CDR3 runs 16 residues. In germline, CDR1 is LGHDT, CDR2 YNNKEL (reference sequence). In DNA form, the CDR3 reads TGTGCCAGCAGTCTGGGACAGGGGGCGTTGGGTCAGCCCCAGCATTTT. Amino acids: CASSLGQGALGQPQHF.

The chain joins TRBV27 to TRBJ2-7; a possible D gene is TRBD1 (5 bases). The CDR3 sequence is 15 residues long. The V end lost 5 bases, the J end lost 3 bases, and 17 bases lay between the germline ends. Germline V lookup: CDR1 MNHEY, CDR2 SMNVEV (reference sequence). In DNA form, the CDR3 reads TGTGCCAGCAGTCCAAGGGGTCCGCAGAGCTACGAGCAGTACGTC. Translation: CASSPRGPQSYEQYV.